A selection of T cell receptor beta chains follows, all from one sample in a study of response to subunit inactivated influenza vaccine. TCRdb itself ran the RT-PCR reads through MiXCR, one entry per CDR3 protein. This sample yields 400,000 to 650,000 distinct CDR3 sequences, of which roughly 7.6% are seen a single time; around 13% belongs to the top ten. The source was PBMCs from blood, collected around 2 years after vaccination. The receptors derive from a man aged 45-69 years who received an inactivated influenza vaccine. The CDR3 runs from the conserved cysteine through the conserved F or W. The D gene is left open where the match is weak. Part of the rows lack a size; the others show once, few, many or a class for expanded clones.

DNA: TGTGCCAGCAGCTTGGTTATCGGCGACATGGGAGAGCAGTACTTC
CDR3: CASSLVIGDMGEQYF
D: .
J: TRBJ2-7
length: 15
size: .
V: TRBV5-5

DNA: TGTGCCAGCAGCTTATCCGAGACAGGGGCAACTAGCAAGCAGTACTTC
CDR3: CASSLSETGATSKQYF
D: TRBD1
J: TRBJ2-7
length: 16
size: .
V: TRBV7-8

DNA: TGTGCCAGCAGCCCGGGGTGGAGGGGCACTGAAGCTTTCTTT
CDR3: CASSPGWRGTEAFF
D: .
J: TRBJ1-1
length: 14
size: few
V: TRBV7-2

DNA: TGTGCCAGCACCCCATCCTCGATCTCTGAAGCTTTCTTT
CDR3: CASTPSSISEAFF
D: .
J: TRBJ1-1
length: 13
size: few
V: TRBV6-1

DNA: TGTGCCAGCAGCACCTTCGCGGGGCAGCCCCAGCATTTT
CDR3: CASSTFAGQPQHF
D: .
J: TRBJ1-5
length: 13
size: few
V: TRBV7-3

DNA: TGTGCCAGCTCGGAAAGGCAGTCTGGTGGGCGCTACAATGAGCAGTTCTTC
CDR3: CASSERQSGGRYNEQFF
D: .
J: TRBJ2-1
length: 17
size: many
V: TRBV18

DNA: TGTGCCAGCAGCCGGACAGGGGGCTCTGGGGCCAACGTCCTGACTTTC
CDR3: CASSRTGGSGANVLTF
D: TRBD1
J: TRBJ2-6
length: 16
size: .
V: TRBV3-1

DNA: TGCTCCACGGGCCGGAACACTGAAGCTTTCTTT
CDR3: CSTGRNTEAFF
D: .
J: TRBJ1-1
length: 11
size: .
V: TRBV29-1

DNA: TGTGCCAGCAGCCCAGGTCGGGGTGAAGGTGAAGCTTTCTTT
CDR3: CASSPGRGEGEAFF
D: .
J: TRBJ1-1
length: 14
size: few
V: TRBV7-2

DNA: TGTGCCAGCAGCCCTAGTAGGGACTCCTACAATGAGCAGTTCTTC
CDR3: CASSPSRDSYNEQFF
D: .
J: TRBJ2-1
length: 15
size: many
V: TRBV7-9

DNA: TGTGCCAGCAGTTATAATCGTCGGACAGGGGGAAACACCATATATTTT
CDR3: CASSYNRRTGGNTIYF
D: TRBD1
J: TRBJ1-3
length: 16
size: few
V: TRBV6-5

DNA: TGCAGTGCTAGCGTGCAAACGAACACCGGGGAGCTGTTTTTT
CDR3: CSASVQTNTGELFF
D: .
J: TRBJ2-2
length: 14
size: .
V: TRBV20-1

DNA: TGCGCCAGCAGCTTGGGGGAACTACCTAATGAAAAACTGTTTTTT
CDR3: CASSLGELPNEKLFF
D: .
J: TRBJ1-4
length: 15
size: few
V: TRBV5-1

DNA: TGTGCCAGCAGAACGAGGGGGTTTACCTACGAGCAGTACTTC
CDR3: CASRTRGFTYEQYF
D: .
J: TRBJ2-7
length: 14
size: .
V: TRBV6-2/TRBV6-3

DNA: TGTGCCAGCAGCTCGGACAGGGGAGCGCAGCCCCAGCATTTT
CDR3: CASSSDRGAQPQHF
D: TRBD1
J: TRBJ1-5
length: 14
size: many
V: TRBV7-8

DNA: TGCGCCAGCAGCTTGGCTCGGGCGGGGGACGTTGCAGATACGCAGTATTTT
CDR3: CASSLARAGDVADTQYF
D: TRBD2
J: TRBJ2-3
length: 17
size: few
V: TRBV5-1

DNA: TGTGCCACCAGCAACGACAGGGGCTCCTACAATGAGCAGTTCTTC
CDR3: CATSNDRGSYNEQFF
D: TRBD1
J: TRBJ2-1
length: 15
size: many
V: TRBV15

DNA: TGTGCCAGCTCACCAGGGAGTTATGGCTACACCTTC
CDR3: CASSPGSYGYTF
D: .
J: TRBJ1-2
length: 12
size: many
V: TRBV18

DNA: TGTGCCAGCTTGATAAGCGGGGGGGCAGAGCTGTTTTTT
CDR3: CASLISGGAELFF
D: TRBD2
J: TRBJ2-2
length: 13
size: .
V: TRBV7-9

DNA: TGTGCCTGGAGCGCACCCGGGACGAAGGCTGAGCAGTTCTTC
CDR3: CAWSAPGTKAEQFF
D: .
J: TRBJ2-1
length: 14
size: .
V: TRBV30

DNA: TGTGCCAGCAGTCTCCCAGGGGCCTCCTACGAGCAGTACTTC
CDR3: CASSLPGASYEQYF
D: .
J: TRBJ2-7
length: 14
size: many
V: TRBV12-3/TRBV12-4

DNA: TGTGCCAGCAGCTTGCAGGCCTCGCTCGATGGCTACACCTTC
CDR3: CASSLQASLDGYTF
D: .
J: TRBJ1-2
length: 14
size: many
V: TRBV11-2

DNA: TGCGCCAGCAGCTTGAACCCGGGAGCGGTTCAGTCCGAGCAGTACTTC
CDR3: CASSLNPGAVQSEQYF
D: .
J: TRBJ2-7
length: 16
size: many
V: TRBV5-1

DNA: TGTGCCATCAGCCTGTCCAGTGGCTCTGGGGCCAACGTCCTGACTTTC
CDR3: CAISLSSGSGANVLTF
D: .
J: TRBJ2-6
length: 16
size: many
V: TRBV10-3

DNA: TGTGCCAGCAGCCTACAGGGGCACACAGATACGCAGTATTTT
CDR3: CASSLQGHTDTQYF
D: TRBD1
J: TRBJ2-3
length: 14
size: few
V: TRBV7-3

DNA: TGTGCCAGCAGGTTCCTTGGAGATACGCAGTATTTT
CDR3: CASRFLGDTQYF
D: .
J: TRBJ2-3
length: 12
size: .
V: TRBV2

DNA: TGTGCCAGCAGGTTAACAGGGGGCTATGGCTACACCTTC
CDR3: CASRLTGGYGYTF
D: TRBD1
J: TRBJ1-2
length: 13
size: many
V: TRBV5-8

DNA: TGTGCCAGCAGTTTAGCGGAGGGGGCTGAAGCTTTCTTT
CDR3: CASSLAEGAEAFF
D: .
J: TRBJ1-1
length: 13
size: .
V: TRBV12-3/TRBV12-4

DNA: TGTGCCAGCAGCTTGGATTGGGACAAGGGCTACACCTTC
CDR3: CASSLDWDKGYTF
D: .
J: TRBJ1-2
length: 13
size: many
V: TRBV5-5

DNA: TGCAGTGCTAGACAAGGCAAAGATACGCAGTATTTT
CDR3: CSARQGKDTQYF
D: .
J: TRBJ2-3
length: 12
size: few
V: TRBV20-1

DNA: TGCGCCAGCAGCTTGTTCCAGGGGTTCTACGAGCAGTACTTC
CDR3: CASSLFQGFYEQYF
D: .
J: TRBJ2-7
length: 14
size: many
V: TRBV5-1

DNA: TGTGCCAGCAGTTACAGTGGCGGACCCGGGGGGACCCAGTACTTC
CDR3: CASSYSGGPGGTQYF
D: .
J: TRBJ2-5
length: 15
size: many
V: TRBV6-5

DNA: TGCGCCAGCAGCCTCACTGAGGGTTCCGAGCAGTACTTC
CDR3: CASSLTEGSEQYF
D: .
J: TRBJ2-7
length: 13
size: many
V: TRBV4-1

DNA: TGTGCCAGCAGCTGGGCCGGTTTGGATACGCAGTATTTT
CDR3: CASSWAGLDTQYF
D: .
J: TRBJ2-3
length: 13
size: .
V: TRBV5-8

DNA: TGTGCCATCACGAGCGGGACAGGGGGCACAGATACGCAGTATTTT
CDR3: CAITSGTGGTDTQYF
D: TRBD1
J: TRBJ2-3
length: 15
size: many
V: TRBV7-9

DNA: TGTGCCAGCAGCCAAGTGGGGATTCAAGAGACCCAGTACTTC
CDR3: CASSQVGIQETQYF
D: .
J: TRBJ2-5
length: 14
size: few
V: TRBV4-2

DNA: TGCAGCGTTGAGCTGACGCAGGGCTCTGAAGCTTTCTTT
CDR3: CSVELTQGSEAFF
D: .
J: TRBJ1-1
length: 13
size: few
V: TRBV29-1

DNA: TGCGCCAGCAGCCAAGGGTTCTTGTTGCGGCACACAGATACGCAGTATTTT
CDR3: CASSQGFLLRHTDTQYF
D: .
J: TRBJ2-3
length: 17
size: many
V: TRBV4-1

DNA: TGTGCCAGCTCAAGCTCAGGGGAACCTAACTATGGCTACACCTTC
CDR3: CASSSSGEPNYGYTF
D: .
J: TRBJ1-2
length: 15
size: .
V: TRBV18

DNA: TGTGCCAGCAGCTTAAACGGTTTCCAAGAGACCCAGTACTTC
CDR3: CASSLNGFQETQYF
D: .
J: TRBJ2-5
length: 14
size: few
V: TRBV7-2

DNA: TGCAGTGTCGGGACTAGCGGCCTCCAAGAGACCCAGTACTTC
CDR3: CSVGTSGLQETQYF
D: TRBD2
J: TRBJ2-5
length: 14
size: many
V: TRBV20-1

DNA: TGCGCCAGCAGCACTCAAAAAGATACGCAGTATTTT
CDR3: CASSTQKDTQYF
D: .
J: TRBJ2-3
length: 12
size: few
V: TRBV5-1

DNA: TGTGCCAGCAGCTTAACTAGAGGTCATGAGCAGTTCTTC
CDR3: CASSLTRGHEQFF
D: .
J: TRBJ2-1
length: 13
size: many
V: TRBV7-8

DNA: TGTGCCAGCAGTTCGGGGGGTTCCCTTATGGGGCAGTTCTTC
CDR3: CASSSGGSLMGQFF
D: TRBD2
J: TRBJ2-1
length: 14
size: few
V: TRBV6-5

DNA: TGTGCCAGCACCCGCCGAGGAAGGTCCTACGAGCAGTACTTC
CDR3: CASTRRGRSYEQYF
D: .
J: TRBJ2-7
length: 14
size: .
V: TRBV28

DNA: TGTGCCAGCAGCACAGGACAGACACACATGCCCCAGCATTTT
CDR3: CASSTGQTHMPQHF
D: .
J: TRBJ1-5
length: 14
size: .
V: TRBV12-3/TRBV12-4

DNA: TGTGCCACCAGTGATCGTCGGGTGCGGGAGACCCAGTACTTC
CDR3: CATSDRRVRETQYF
D: .
J: TRBJ2-5
length: 14
size: few
V: TRBV24-1

DNA: TGTGCCAGCAGTCCCGGTGCTCATCTGAGGGACACTGAAGCTTTCTTT
CDR3: CASSPGAHLRDTEAFF
D: .
J: TRBJ1-1
length: 16
size: few
V: TRBV9

DNA: TGTGCCACCAGCAGAGGAGGCCACAGGGGGAACACCGGGGAGCTGTTTTTT
CDR3: CATSRGGHRGNTGELFF
D: TRBD1
J: TRBJ2-2
length: 17
size: many
V: TRBV15